This T cell receptor beta chain was documented in a study of shared clonotypes between healthy human individuals. Study-wide context: Ranging from 18 to 49 in age, donors were two women and a few men.

As for this clone: Its matching antigen is unknown.

Losses at the gene ends were 6 bases for V and 5 bases for J; bases not matched to a gene: 6. The V gene's germline CDR1 is MNHEY and CDR2 SMNVEV (reference sequence). This CDR3 is 14 amino acids long. Broader study findings: The generation probabilities recorded for non-shared clonotypes fell below those of clonotypes shared by all four donors.

The naive CD8 subset, CD45RO-negative cells positively selected for CCR7, excluded terminally differentiated effector memory CD45RA+ cells. The donor population consisted of healthy HIV-negative adults with no recent acute infections or vaccinations. Method: immunoSEQ multiplex PCR; TCRdb's copy keeps in-frame clones and lacks some. Among 2 million or so clones listed, 85% to 95% were seen once. This receptor was obtained from a man younger than 35 in good health. The material sequenced was naive CD8+ T cells sorted from blood. The chain employs TRBV27 and TRBJ2-7, with TRBD2 matching over 11 bases. The DNA for the CDR3 is TGTGCCAGCAGAACGGGACTAGCGGTCGACGAGCAGTACTTC. As protein: CASRTGLAVDEQYF.